This TCR beta chain was obtained from a study of Ad26.COV2.S vaccination and SARS-CoV-2 variants. About the research overall: Ad26.COV2.S given intramuscularly, once or twice 56 days apart.

TCRdb's table, derived via immunoSEQ multiplex PCR, lists solely in-frame clones and lacks some. The table has roughly 250,000 clones, roughly 89% seen once. Described treatment: about 20 received Ad26.COV2.S at low or high dose, single or two shots; 5 received placebo; per-sample allocation not given. On day 63 after the first injection, vaccine and placebo recipients gave samples. An adult donor aged 18-55 years was enrolled in Boston. Notes on the study in general: In TCR breadth and depth analyses, total T cell responses may have been underestimated.

The V gene's germline CDR1 is SGHNT and CDR2 YENEEA. The V segment lost 1 base and the J segment 3 bases; nucleotides outside the gene matches: 5. This CDR3 comprises 16 residues. A remark on this clone: As yet, its antigen is unknown.

The receptor comes from a person between 18 and 60 years old who received the Ad26.COV2.S COVID-19 vaccine or a placebo. V gene TRBV11-3 combines with J gene TRBJ2-1, with 8 bases fitting TRBD2. The sequencing here drew on peripheral blood, taken in a trial of Ad26.COV2.S vaccine versus placebo. CDR3 bases: TGTGCCAGCAGCTTAGCGGGAGGGATTGGCTACAATGAGCAGTTCTTC. It specifies CASSLAGGIGYNEQFF.